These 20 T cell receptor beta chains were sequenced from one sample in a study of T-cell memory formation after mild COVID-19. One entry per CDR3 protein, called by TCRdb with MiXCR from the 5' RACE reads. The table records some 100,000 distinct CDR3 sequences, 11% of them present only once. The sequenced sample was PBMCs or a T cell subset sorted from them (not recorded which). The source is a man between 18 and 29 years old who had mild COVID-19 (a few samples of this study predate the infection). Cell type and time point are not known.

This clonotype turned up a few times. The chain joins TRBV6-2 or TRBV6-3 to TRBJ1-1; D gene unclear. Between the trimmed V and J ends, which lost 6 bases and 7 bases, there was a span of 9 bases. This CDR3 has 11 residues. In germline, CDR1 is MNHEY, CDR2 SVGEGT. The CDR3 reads CASRGRVEAFF. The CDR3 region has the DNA TGTGCCAGCAGGGGGAGGGTTGAAGCTTTCTTT.

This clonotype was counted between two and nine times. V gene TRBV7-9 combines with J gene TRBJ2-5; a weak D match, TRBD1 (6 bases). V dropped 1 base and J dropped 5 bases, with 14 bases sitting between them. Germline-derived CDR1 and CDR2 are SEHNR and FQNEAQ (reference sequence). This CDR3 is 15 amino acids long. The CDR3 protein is CASSLGSGARETQYF. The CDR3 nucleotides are TGTGCCAGCAGCTTAGGGTCAGGGGCTCGGGAGACCCAGTACTTC.

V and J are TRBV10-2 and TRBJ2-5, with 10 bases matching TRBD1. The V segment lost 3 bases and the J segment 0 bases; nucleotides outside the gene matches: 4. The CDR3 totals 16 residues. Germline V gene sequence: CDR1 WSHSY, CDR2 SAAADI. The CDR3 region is CASSESDRGYQETQYF. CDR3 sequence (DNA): TGCGCCAGCAGTGAATCGGACAGGGGGTACCAAGAGACCCAGTACTTC.

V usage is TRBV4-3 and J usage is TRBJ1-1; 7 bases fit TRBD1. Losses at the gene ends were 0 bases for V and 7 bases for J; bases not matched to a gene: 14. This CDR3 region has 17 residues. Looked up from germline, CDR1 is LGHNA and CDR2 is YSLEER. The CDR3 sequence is CASSQDPRDREYYEAFF. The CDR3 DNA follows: TGCGCCAGCAGCCAAGATCCCCGGGACAGAGAATATTATGAAGCTTTCTTT.

The CDR3: CASSPRGLAVTDTQYF. CDR3 nucleotide sequence: TGTGCCAGCAGTCCGAGGGGACTAGCGGTAACAGATACGCAGTATTTT. This rearrangement joins TRBV28 to TRBJ2-3; 11 bases align to TRBD2. The germline CDR1 and CDR2 sequences are MDHEN and SYDVKM. CDR3 length equals 16 residues. J gave up 3 bases and V 5 bases, and 7 bases lay outside the gene matches.

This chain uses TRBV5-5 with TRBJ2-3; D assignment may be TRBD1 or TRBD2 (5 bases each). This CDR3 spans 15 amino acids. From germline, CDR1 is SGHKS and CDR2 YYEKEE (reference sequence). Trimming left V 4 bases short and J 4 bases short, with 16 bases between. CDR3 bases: TGTGCCAGCAGCCTTCTACTACAGGAGGCAGATACGCAGTATTTT. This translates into CASSLLLQEADTQYF.

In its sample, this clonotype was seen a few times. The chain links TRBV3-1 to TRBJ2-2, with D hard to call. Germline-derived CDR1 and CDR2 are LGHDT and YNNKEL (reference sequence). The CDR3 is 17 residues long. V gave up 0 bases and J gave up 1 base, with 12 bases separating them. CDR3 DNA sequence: TGTGCCAGCAGCCAAGATCATAGGGTTCGGAACACCGGGGAGCTGTTTTTT. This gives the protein CASSQDHRVRNTGELFF.

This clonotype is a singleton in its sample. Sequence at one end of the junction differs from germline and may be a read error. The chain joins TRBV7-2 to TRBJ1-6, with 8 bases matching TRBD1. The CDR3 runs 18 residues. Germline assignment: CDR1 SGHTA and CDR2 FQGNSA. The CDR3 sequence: CPSSPWTGSDSYNSPLHF. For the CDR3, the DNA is TGTCCCAGCAGCCCGTGGACAGGGAGCGACTCCTATAATTCACCCCTCCACTTT.

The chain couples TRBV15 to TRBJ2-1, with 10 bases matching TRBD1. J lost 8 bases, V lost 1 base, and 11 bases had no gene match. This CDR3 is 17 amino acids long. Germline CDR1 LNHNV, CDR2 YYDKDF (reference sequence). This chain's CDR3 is CATSRAHRDRGSYEQFF. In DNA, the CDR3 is TGTGCCACCAGCAGAGCCCACCGGGACAGGGGTAGCTATGAGCAGTTCTTC.

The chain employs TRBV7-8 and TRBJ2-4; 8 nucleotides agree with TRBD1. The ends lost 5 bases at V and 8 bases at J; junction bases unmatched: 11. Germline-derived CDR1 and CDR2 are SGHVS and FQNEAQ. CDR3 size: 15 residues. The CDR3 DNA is TGTGCCAGCAGCGCGACAGGGGTCGAGTTGGACATTCAGTACTTC. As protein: CASSATGVELDIQYF.

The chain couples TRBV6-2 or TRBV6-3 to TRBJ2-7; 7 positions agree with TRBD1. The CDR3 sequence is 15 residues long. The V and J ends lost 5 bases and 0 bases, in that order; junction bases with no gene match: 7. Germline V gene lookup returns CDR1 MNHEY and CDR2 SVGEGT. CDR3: CASSPTGMGSYEQYF. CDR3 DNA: TGTGCCAGCAGTCCGACAGGGATGGGCTCCTACGAGCAGTACTTC.

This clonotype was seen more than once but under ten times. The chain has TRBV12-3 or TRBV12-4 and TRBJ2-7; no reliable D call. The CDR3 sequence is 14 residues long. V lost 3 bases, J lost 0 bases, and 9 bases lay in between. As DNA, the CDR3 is TGTGCCAGCAGTTTGGGCACCTACTCCTACGAGCAGTACTTC. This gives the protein CASSLGTYSYEQYF.

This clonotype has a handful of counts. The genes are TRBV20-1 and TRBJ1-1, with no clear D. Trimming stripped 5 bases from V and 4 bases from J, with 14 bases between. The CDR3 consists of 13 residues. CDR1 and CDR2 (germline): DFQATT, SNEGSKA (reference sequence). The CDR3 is CSAALTPFTEAFF. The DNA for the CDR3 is TGCAGTGCTGCCCTGACCCCGTTCACTGAAGCTTTCTTT.

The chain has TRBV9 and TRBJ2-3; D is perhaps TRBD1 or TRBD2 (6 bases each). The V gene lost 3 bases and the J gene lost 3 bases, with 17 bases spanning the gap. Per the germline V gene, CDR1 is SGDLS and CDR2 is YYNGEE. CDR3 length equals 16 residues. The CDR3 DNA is TGTGCCAGCAGCGGAAACAGGGACTCTGATACAGATACGCAGTATTTT. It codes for CASSGNRDSDTDTQYF.

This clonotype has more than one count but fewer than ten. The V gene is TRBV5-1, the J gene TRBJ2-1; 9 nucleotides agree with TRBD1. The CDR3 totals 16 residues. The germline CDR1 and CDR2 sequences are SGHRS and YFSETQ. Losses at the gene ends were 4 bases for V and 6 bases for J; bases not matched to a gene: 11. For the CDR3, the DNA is TGCGCCAGCAGCGGGGTCACAGGGGGCGATTTCAATGAGCAGTTCTTC. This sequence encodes CASSGVTGGDFNEQFF.

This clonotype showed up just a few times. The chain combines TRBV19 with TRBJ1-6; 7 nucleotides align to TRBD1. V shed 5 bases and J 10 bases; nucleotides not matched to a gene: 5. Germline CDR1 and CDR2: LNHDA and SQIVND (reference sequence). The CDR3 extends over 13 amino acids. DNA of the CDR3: TGTGCCAGTAGTGTCAGGGGGAGATCACCCCTCCACTTT. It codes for CASSVRGRSPLHF.

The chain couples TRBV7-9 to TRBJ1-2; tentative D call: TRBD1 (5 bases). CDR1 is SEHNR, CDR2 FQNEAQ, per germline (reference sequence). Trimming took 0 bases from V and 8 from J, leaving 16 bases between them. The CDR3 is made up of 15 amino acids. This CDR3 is CASSLAPGTPGGYTF. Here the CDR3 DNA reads TGTGCCAGCAGCTTAGCCCCAGGGACCCCGGGGGGCTACACCTTC.

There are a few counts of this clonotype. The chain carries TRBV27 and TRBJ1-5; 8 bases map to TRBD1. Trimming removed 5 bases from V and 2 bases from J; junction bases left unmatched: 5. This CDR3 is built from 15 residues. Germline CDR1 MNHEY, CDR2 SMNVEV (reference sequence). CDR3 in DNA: TGTGCCAGCAGTCCCCTGACAGGGGGCAATCAGCCCCAGCATTTT. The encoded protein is CASSPLTGGNQPQHF.

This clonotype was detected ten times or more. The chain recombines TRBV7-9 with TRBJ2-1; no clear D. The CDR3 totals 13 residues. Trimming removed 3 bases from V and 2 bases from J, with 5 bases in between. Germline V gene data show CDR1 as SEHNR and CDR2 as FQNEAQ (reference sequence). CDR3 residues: CASSLVPYNEQFF. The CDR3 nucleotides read TGTGCCAGCAGCTTGGTCCCCTACAATGAGCAGTTCTTC.

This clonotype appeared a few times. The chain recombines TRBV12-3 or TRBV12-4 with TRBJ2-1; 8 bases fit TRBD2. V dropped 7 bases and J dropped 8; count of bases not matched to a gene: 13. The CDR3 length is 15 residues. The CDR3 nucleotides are TGTGCCAGCACATCCGGGGGGGCCGGTTGGTATGAGCAGTTCTTC. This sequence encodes CASTSGGAGWYEQFF.